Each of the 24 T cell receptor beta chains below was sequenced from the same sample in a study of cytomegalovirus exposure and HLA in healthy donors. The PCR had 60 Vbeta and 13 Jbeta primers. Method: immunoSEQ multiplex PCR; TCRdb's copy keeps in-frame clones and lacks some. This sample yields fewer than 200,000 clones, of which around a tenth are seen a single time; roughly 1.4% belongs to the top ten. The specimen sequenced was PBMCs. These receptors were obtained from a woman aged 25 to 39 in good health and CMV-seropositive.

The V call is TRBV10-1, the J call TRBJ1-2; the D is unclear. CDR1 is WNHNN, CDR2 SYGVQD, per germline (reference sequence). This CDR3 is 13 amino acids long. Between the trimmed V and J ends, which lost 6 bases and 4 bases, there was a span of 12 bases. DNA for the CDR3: TGCGCCAGCAGGCGGAGGGAGGGCTATGGCTACACCTTC. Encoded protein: CASRRREGYGYTF.

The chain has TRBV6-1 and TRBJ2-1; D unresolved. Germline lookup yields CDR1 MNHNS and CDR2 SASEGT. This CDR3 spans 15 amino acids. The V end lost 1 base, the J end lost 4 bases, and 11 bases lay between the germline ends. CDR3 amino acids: CASSEVSSVYNEQFF. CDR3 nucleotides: TGTGCCAGCAGTGAAGTTTCGTCTGTATACAATGAGCAGTTCTTC.

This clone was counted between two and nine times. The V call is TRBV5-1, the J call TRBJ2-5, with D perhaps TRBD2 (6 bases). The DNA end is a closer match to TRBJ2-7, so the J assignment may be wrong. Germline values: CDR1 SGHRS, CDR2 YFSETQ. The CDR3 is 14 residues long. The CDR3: CASSPRAGPYEQYF. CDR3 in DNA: TGCGCCAGCAGCCCCCGGGCGGGGCCCTACGAGCAGTACTTC.

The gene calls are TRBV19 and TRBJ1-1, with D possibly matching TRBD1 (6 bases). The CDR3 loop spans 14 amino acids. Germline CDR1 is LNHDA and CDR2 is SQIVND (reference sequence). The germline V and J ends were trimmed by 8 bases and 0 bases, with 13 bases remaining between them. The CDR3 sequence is CASGTSYMNTEAFF. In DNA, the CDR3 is TGTGCCAGTGGGACATCATACATGAACACTGAAGCTTTCTTT.

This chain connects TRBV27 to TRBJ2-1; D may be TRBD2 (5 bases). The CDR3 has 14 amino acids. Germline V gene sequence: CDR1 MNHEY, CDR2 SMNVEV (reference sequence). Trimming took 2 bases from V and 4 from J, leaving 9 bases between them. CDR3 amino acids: CASSLGLGYNEQFF. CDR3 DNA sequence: TGTGCCAGCAGTTTAGGACTGGGTTACAATGAGCAGTTCTTC.

CDR3 loop: CASSFGQGSTEAFF. Here the CDR3 DNA reads TGTGCCAGCAGTTTTGGACAGGGGAGCACTGAAGCTTTCTTT. The gene calls are TRBV6-6 and TRBJ1-1; 9 bases are a match to TRBD1. The germline gives CDR1 MNHNY, CDR2 SVGAGI (reference sequence). There are 14 residues in the CDR3. V lost 4 bases to trimming and J lost 4 bases; unmatched junction nucleotides: 4.

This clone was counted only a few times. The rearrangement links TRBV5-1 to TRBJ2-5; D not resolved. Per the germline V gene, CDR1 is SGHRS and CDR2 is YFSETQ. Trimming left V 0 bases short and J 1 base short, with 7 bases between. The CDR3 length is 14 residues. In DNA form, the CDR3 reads TGCGCCAGCAGCTTGGAGCCTTTCCAAGAGACCCAGTACTTC. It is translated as CASSLEPFQETQYF.

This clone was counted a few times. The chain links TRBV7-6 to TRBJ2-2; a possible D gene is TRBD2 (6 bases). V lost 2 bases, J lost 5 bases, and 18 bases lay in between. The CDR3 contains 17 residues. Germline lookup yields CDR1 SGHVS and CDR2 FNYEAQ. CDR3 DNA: TGTGCCAGCAGCTTAAAGGCGGAGGGCCCTAGGACCGGGGAGCTGTTTTTT. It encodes CASSLKAEGPRTGELFF.

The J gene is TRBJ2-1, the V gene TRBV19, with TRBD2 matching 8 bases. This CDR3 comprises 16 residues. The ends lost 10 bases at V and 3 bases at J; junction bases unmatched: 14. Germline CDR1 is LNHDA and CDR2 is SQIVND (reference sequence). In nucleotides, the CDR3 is TGTGCCACCGCAACAGTAGCGGGGAGGAACTACAATGAGCAGTTCTTC. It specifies CATATVAGRNYNEQFF.

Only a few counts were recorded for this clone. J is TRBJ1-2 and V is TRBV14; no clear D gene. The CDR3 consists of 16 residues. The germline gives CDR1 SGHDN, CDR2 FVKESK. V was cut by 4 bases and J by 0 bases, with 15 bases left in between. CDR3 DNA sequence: TGTGCCAGCAGCCCCCGCAGAGGTCTAGCTAACTATGGCTACACCTTC. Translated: CASSPRRGLANYGYTF.

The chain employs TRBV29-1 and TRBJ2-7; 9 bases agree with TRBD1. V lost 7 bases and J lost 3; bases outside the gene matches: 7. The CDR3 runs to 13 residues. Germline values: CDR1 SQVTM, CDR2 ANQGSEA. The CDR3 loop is CSATGGSSYEQYF. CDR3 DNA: TGCAGCGCGACAGGGGGTAGTAGCTACGAGCAGTACTTC.

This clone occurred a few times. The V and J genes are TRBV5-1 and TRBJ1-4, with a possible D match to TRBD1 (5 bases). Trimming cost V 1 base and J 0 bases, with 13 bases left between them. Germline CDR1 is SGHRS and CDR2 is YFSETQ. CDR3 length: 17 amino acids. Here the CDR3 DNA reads TGCGCCAGCAGCTTGTCCGACAGTGCTGCAACTAATGAAAAACTGTTTTTT. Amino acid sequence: CASSLSDSAATNEKLFF.

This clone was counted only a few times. The CDR3 DNA is TGTGCCAGCAGCCCTATAGCGGGGGGAGATACGCAGTATTTT. Amino acids: CASSPIAGGDTQYF. This chain links TRBV7-2 with TRBJ2-3; 10 nucleotides line up with TRBD2. Germline lookup yields CDR1 SGHTA and CDR2 FQGNSA. V shed 5 bases and J 5 bases; nucleotides not matched to a gene: 4. The CDR3 sequence is 14 residues long.

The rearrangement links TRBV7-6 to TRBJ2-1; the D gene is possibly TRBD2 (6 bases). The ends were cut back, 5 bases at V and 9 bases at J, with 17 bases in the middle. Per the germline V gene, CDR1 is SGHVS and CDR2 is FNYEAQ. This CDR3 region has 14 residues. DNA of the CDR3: TGTGCCAGCAGCCCCGGGACTTCCGCAGGTGAGCAGTTCTTC. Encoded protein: CASSPGTSAGEQFF. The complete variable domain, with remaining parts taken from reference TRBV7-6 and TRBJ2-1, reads GAGVSQSPRYKVTKRGQDVALRCDPISGHVSLYWYRQALGQGPEFLTYFNYEAQQDKSGLPNDRFSAERPEGSISTLTIQRTEQRDSAMYRCASSPGTSAGEQFFGPGTRLTVL.

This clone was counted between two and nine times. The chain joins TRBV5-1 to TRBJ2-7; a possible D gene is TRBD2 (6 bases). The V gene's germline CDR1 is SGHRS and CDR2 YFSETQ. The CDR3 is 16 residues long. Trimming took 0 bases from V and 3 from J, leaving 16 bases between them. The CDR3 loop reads CASSLGDFPLVYEQYF. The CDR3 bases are TGCGCCAGCAGCTTGGGGGACTTCCCCCTGGTCTACGAGCAGTACTTC.

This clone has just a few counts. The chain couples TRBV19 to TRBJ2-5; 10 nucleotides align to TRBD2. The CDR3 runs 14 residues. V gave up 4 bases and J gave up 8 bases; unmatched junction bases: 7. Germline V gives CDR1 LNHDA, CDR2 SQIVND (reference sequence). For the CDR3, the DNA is TGTGCCAGTAGTAGAGCGGGAGGGGGGGGAACCCAGTACTTC. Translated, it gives CASSRAGGGGTQYF.

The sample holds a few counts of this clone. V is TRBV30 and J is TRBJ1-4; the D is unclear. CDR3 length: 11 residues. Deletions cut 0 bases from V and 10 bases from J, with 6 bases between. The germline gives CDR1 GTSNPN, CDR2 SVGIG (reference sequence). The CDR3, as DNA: TGTGCCTGGAGTGTAAAGCGAAAACTGTTTTTT. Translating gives CAWSVKRKLFF.

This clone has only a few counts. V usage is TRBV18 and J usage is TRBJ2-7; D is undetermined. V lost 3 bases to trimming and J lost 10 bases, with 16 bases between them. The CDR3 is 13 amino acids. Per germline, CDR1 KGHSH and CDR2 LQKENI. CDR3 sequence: CASSPEVPDPQYF. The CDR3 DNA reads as TGTGCCAGCTCACCCGAGGTGCCCGATCCCCAGTACTTC. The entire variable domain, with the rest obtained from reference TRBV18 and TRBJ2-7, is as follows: NAGVMQNPRHLVRRRGQEARLRCSPMKGHSHVYWYRQLPEEGLKFMVYLQKENIIDESGMPKERFSAEFPKEGPSILRIQQVVRGDSAAYFCASSPEVPDPQYFGPGTRLTVT.

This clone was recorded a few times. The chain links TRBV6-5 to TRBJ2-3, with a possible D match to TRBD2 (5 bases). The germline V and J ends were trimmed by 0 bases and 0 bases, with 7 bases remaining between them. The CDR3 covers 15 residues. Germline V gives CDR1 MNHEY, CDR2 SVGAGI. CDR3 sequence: CASSYSGGSTDTQYF. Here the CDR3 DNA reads TGTGCCAGCAGTTACTCGGGCGGGAGCACAGATACGCAGTATTTT.

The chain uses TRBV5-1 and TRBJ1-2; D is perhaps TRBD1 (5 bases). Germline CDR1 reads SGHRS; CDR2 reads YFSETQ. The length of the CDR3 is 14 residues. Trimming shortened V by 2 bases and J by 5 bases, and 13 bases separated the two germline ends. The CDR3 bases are TGCGCCAGCAGCTTTGAAGGGACTGGGTATGGCTACACCTTC. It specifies CASSFEGTGYGYTF.

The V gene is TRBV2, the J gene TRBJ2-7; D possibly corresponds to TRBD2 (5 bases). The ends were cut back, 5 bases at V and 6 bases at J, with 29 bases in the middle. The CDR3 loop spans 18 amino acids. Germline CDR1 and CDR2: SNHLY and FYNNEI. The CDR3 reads CASSLRFSGSSSLGEQYF. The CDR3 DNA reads TGTGCCAGCAGTTTAAGATTCTCGGGAAGCTCCTCCCTCGGCGAGCAGTACTTC.

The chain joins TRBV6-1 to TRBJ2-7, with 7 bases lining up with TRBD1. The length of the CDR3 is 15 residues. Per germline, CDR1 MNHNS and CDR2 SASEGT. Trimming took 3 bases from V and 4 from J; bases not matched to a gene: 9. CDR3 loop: CASSDFRKQGYEQYF. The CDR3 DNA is TGTGCCAGCAGTGATTTTCGGAAACAGGGGTACGAGCAGTACTTC.

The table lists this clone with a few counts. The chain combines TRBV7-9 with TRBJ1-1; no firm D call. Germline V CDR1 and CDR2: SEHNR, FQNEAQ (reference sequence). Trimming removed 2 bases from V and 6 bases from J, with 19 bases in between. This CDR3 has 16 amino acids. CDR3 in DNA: TGTGCCAGCAGCTTAACATTGGTTCGGGGAGAGGCTGAAGCTTTCTTT. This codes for CASSLTLVRGEAEAFF.

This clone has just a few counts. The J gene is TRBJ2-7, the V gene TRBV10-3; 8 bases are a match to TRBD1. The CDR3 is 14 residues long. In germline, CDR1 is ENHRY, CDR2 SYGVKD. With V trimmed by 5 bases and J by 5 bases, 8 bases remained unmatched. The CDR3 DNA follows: TGTGCCATCAGTTCCAGGGGGCATTCGGACGAGCAGTACTTC. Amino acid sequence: CAISSRGHSDEQYF.